This paragraph reports one T cell receptor beta chain. Its target is unknown. These data are taken from a study of T cell responses to AZD1222 COVID-19 vaccine. Germline-derived CDR1 and CDR2 are LNHNV and YYDKDF (reference sequence). The length of the CDR3 is 14 residues. V was clipped by 5 bases and J by 3 bases; unmatched bases: 4. TCRdb's table, derived via immunoSEQ multiplex PCR, lists solely in-frame clones and lacks some. The table shows around 84,000 clones, with approximately 92% occurring only once. Overall study findings and caveats: Only a handful of AZD1222 recipients, roughly six in all, had baseline seropositivity.

V is TRBV15 and J is TRBJ2-7; 10 bases are a match to TRBD2. The starting material was peripheral blood, obtained on day 0 of AZD1222 vaccination. This clonotype was sampled from an adult in good health. The CDR3 region has the DNA TGTGCCACCAGCCGCCGGACTAGCGGCTACGAGCAGTACTTC. Its translation is CATSRRTSGYEQYF.